These 30 T cell receptor beta chains came from one sample sequenced in a study of blood T cell repertoires in COVID-19. TCRdb's copy holds only in-frame clones and misses some; the assay was immunoSEQ multiplex PCR. The table shows around 250,000 clones, with under 90% occurring only once. Source material: PBMCs or T cells enriched from blood (not recorded which). The receptors derive from a man younger than 30 who had recovered from COVID-19.

The gene calls are TRBV7-9 and TRBJ2-1; TRBD2 agrees at 12 bases. This CDR3 is built from 15 residues. Trimming took 11 bases from V and 7 from J; bases not matched to a gene: 12. CDR1 and CDR2 from the germline V gene are SEHNR and FQNEAQ (reference sequence). CDR3 nucleotide sequence: TGTGCCTGCGATCCTAGCGGGGGGGCTGGGAATGAGCAGTTCTTC. Translated, it gives CACDPSGGAGNEQFF.

This clone has a single count. The chain links TRBV7-9 to TRBJ2-5; maybe TRBD2 (5 bases). The V gene lost 5 bases and the J gene lost 3 bases, with 10 bases spanning the gap. The CDR3 is 13 residues long. CDR1 is SEHNR and CDR2 is FQNEAQ in the germline V gene (reference sequence). The CDR3 reads CASSEPAEETQYF. The CDR3 DNA reads TGTGCCAGCAGCGAACCAGCGGAAGAGACCCAGTACTTC.

The gene calls are TRBV3-1 (or the pseudogene TRBV3-2) and TRBJ2-1; D is ambiguous. This CDR3 has 13 residues. The germline gives CDR1 LGHDT, CDR2 YNNKEL (reference sequence). The V and J ends lost 2 bases and 9 bases respectively, with 11 bases between them. For the CDR3, the DNA is TGTGCCAGCAGCCAAATGGAGATAACTGAGCAGTTCTTC. Translating gives CASSQMEITEQFF.

The chain is built from TRBV5-4 and TRBJ2-3; D is ambiguous. Germline V gene data show CDR1 as SGHNT and CDR2 as YYREEE (reference sequence). V dropped 2 bases and J dropped 4 bases, with 11 bases sitting between them. The CDR3 extends over 14 amino acids. CDR3 DNA: TGTGCCAGCAGCTTACTACAAACTCCAGATACGCAGTATTTT. Translated, it gives CASSLLQTPDTQYF.

This clone was counted only a few times. V is TRBV6-5 and J is TRBJ2-7; weak D call: TRBD1 (6 bases). This CDR3 has 13 amino acids. Germline CDR1 reads MNHEY; CDR2 reads SVGAGI. V was pared by 0 bases and J by 6 bases, with 9 bases between. The CDR3 loop reads CASSYSGAIEQYF. CDR3 bases: TGTGCCAGCAGTTACTCGGGGGCCATCGAGCAGTACTTC.

The chain has TRBV3-1 (or the pseudogene TRBV3-2) and TRBJ2-7; TRBD2 aligns across 9 bases. The CDR3 is 15 residues long. J gave up 4 bases and V 3 bases, and 7 bases lay outside the gene matches. The germline V gene encodes CDR1 LGHDT and CDR2 YNNKEL (reference sequence). This CDR3 reads CASSQTGRGGYEQYF. The CDR3 DNA reads as TGTGCCAGCAGCCAGACGGGGCGGGGGGGTTACGAGCAGTACTTC.

The CDR3 DNA is TGTGCCAGCTCAACCGGGACAGCTTCCTACGAGCAGTACTTC. The encoded protein is CASSTGTASYEQYF. V is TRBV18 and J is TRBJ2-7, with TRBD1 identical over 7 bases. This CDR3 has 14 residues. The ends lost 5 bases at V and 1 base at J; junction bases unmatched: 5. The germline gives CDR1 KGHSH, CDR2 LQKENI.

The chain joins TRBV18 to TRBJ1-2, with 9 bases aligning to TRBD1. In germline, CDR1 is KGHSH, CDR2 LQKENI. CDR3 length: 13 residues. V trimming: 3 bases; J trimming: 8 bases; junction bases outside the gene matches: 4. DNA of the CDR3: TGTGCCAGCTCACCCCGGACAGGGGACGGCTACACCTTC. Protein product: CASSPRTGDGYTF.

The rearrangement uses TRBV3-1 (or the pseudogene TRBV3-2) and TRBJ2-5; TRBD2 might be the D (5 bases). CDR1 is LGHDT, CDR2 YNNKEL, per germline (reference sequence). The CDR3 length is 16 residues. V was shortened by 0 bases and J by 0 bases, with 11 bases between the two germline ends. DNA for the CDR3: TGTGCCAGCAGCCAAGAGGTAGGAGGTTACCAAGAGACCCAGTACTTC. As protein: CASSQEVGGYQETQYF.

The chain recombines TRBV2 with TRBJ2-2, with D perhaps matching TRBD2 (5 bases). CDR1 is SNHLY and CDR2 is FYNNEI in the germline V gene. V was trimmed by 6 bases and J by 6 bases, leaving 14 bases between them. The CDR3 extends over 14 amino acids. CDR3 residues: CASRMDSLPGELFF. The CDR3 coding sequence is TGTGCCAGCAGGATGGACTCTTTGCCCGGGGAGCTGTTTTTT. The whole variable domain, filled in from reference TRBV2 and TRBJ2-2, reads EPEVTQTPSHQVTQMGQEVILRCVPISNHLYFYWYRQILGQKVEFLVSFYNNEISEKSEIFDDQFSVERPDGSNFTLKIRSTKLEDSAMYFCASRMDSLPGELFFGEGSRLTVL.

This chain links TRBV20-1 with TRBJ2-1; 8 bases are a match to TRBD2. Losses at the gene ends were 3 bases for V and 4 bases for J; bases not matched to a gene: 8. Per the germline V gene, CDR1 is DFQATT and CDR2 is SNEGSKA (reference sequence). This CDR3 comprises 15 residues. The chain's CDR3 is CSASVSGGPYNEQFF. The DNA for the CDR3 is TGCAGTGCTAGTGTGAGCGGGGGCCCTTACAATGAGCAGTTCTTC.

The chain employs TRBV7-9 and TRBJ2-1; a weak D match, TRBD2 (6 bases). The CDR3 is 13 residues long. Germline V gene lookup returns CDR1 SEHNR and CDR2 FQNEAQ (reference sequence). V was trimmed by 3 bases and J by 6 bases, leaving 9 bases between them. The CDR3 coding sequence is TGTGCCAGCAGCTTGAAACTAGCCAATGAGCAGTTCTTC. Residues: CASSLKLANEQFF.

This clone was seen a handful of times. The chain couples TRBV2 to TRBJ2-7; TRBD2 aligns across 8 bases. CDR3 size: 17 residues. Germline loops: CDR1 SNHLY, CDR2 FYNNEI. V gave up 8 bases and J gave up 3 bases; unmatched junction bases: 18. CDR3 in DNA: TGTGCCAGCTCTTACGCGTCGGGGGGGACCGACCTCTACGAGCAGTACTTC. This gives the protein CASSYASGGTDLYEQYF. Drawing the rest from reference TRBV2 and TRBJ2-7, the complete variable domain is EPEVTQTPSHQVTQMGQEVILRCVPISNHLYFYWYRQILGQKVEFLVSFYNNEISEKSEIFDDQFSVERPDGSNFTLKIRSTKLEDSAMYFCASSYASGGTDLYEQYFGPGTRLTVT.

This chain uses TRBV4-2 with TRBJ1-2, with D possibly matching TRBD1 (5 bases). Germline CDR1 and CDR2: LGHNA and YNFKEQ. Trimming removed 0 bases from V and 4 bases from J, with 15 bases in between. This CDR3 comprises 16 residues. The CDR3 nucleotides are TGTGCCAGCAGCCAAGATCTGCAGGGCGCTCTCTATGGCTACACCTTC. Its protein product is CASSQDLQGALYGYTF.

The genes are TRBV5-5 and TRBJ2-3; 7 nucleotides align to TRBD1. Germline values: CDR1 SGHKS, CDR2 YYEKEE (reference sequence). V shed 4 bases and J 4 bases; nucleotides not matched to a gene: 12. The CDR3 sequence is 16 residues long. Here the CDR3 DNA reads TGTGCCAGCAGCCCGAGGGGCGACAGGGCCGCAGATACGCAGTATTTT. Its protein product is CASSPRGDRAADTQYF.

The chain uses TRBV6-5 and TRBJ1-5, with D possibly TRBD1 on 6 matching bases. The germline V and J ends were trimmed by 7 bases and 4 bases, with 11 bases remaining between them. Per germline, CDR1 MNHEY and CDR2 SVGAGI. The CDR3 extends over 13 amino acids. The CDR3: CASNRDGNQPQHF. The CDR3 DNA sequence: TGTGCCAGCAACAGGGACGGGAATCAGCCCCAGCATTTT.

The V and J genes are TRBV18 and TRBJ2-3, with 8 nucleotides matching TRBD2. The J segment lost 4 bases and the V segment lost 4 bases, leaving 7 bases of the junction unmatched. Per the germline V gene, CDR1 is KGHSH and CDR2 is LQKENI. The CDR3 has 15 residues. CDR3 protein: CASSRREGRSDTQYF. In DNA form, the CDR3 reads TGTGCCAGCTCACGACGGGAGGGGCGTTCAGATACGCAGTATTTT.

The chain has TRBV2 and TRBJ1-1, with 10 bases fitting TRBD1. Germline CDR1 is SNHLY and CDR2 is FYNNEI. This CDR3 contains 14 residues. V was pared by 4 bases and J by 4 bases, with 3 bases of the junction left unmatched. The chain's CDR3 is CASSGQGARTEAFF. CDR3 bases: TGTGCCAGCAGTGGACAGGGGGCGCGCACTGAAGCTTTCTTT.

V gene TRBV5-4 combines with J gene TRBJ1-1; TRBD1 matches at 7 bases. The CDR3 covers 13 residues. Trimming took 2 bases from V and 7 from J; bases not matched to a gene: 5. Germline V CDR1 and CDR2: SGHNT, YYREEE (reference sequence). The CDR3 DNA is TGTGCCAGCAGCTTTACAGGGGAGGTTGAAGCTTTCTTT. Amino acid sequence: CASSFTGEVEAFF.

V is TRBV9 and J is TRBJ2-1; 10 bases line up with TRBD1. This CDR3 region has 15 residues. Germline trimming cut 1 base from V and 8 bases from J; bases unmatched to any gene: 6. Germline assignment: CDR1 SGDLS and CDR2 YYNGEE. The CDR3 DNA reads TGTGCCAGCAGCGTAAGGGACAGGGGCTCGGATGAGCAGTTCTTC. Translated: CASSVRDRGSDEQFF.

The chain has TRBV7-9 and TRBJ1-5, with 7 bases identical to TRBD1. Germline CDR1 is SEHNR and CDR2 is FQNEAQ (reference sequence). The CDR3 runs to 14 residues. Germline trimming cut 5 bases from V and 0 bases from J; bases unmatched to any gene: 1. The CDR3 DNA reads TGTGCCAGCAGCCACAGGGGTAGCAATCAGCCCCAGCATTTT. This encodes CASSHRGSNQPQHF.

This clone has just one count. The genes are TRBV2 and TRBJ2-7; the match to TRBD1 covers 8 bases. CDR1 SNHLY and CDR2 FYNNEI come from the germline V gene. The J segment lost 6 bases and the V segment lost 5 bases, leaving 6 bases of the junction unmatched. CDR3 length equals 13 residues. DNA for the CDR3: TGTGCCAGCAGTAGTGACAGGGGACGCGAGCAGTACTTC. Its protein product is CASSSDRGREQYF.

The rearrangement uses TRBV4-1 and TRBJ2-7; D remains unclear. The V gene lost 1 base and the J gene lost 0 bases, with 4 bases spanning the gap. Germline V gives CDR1 MGHRA, CDR2 YSYEKL. The CDR3 has 13 residues. CDR3 DNA: TGCGCCAGCAGCCAAGGACACTCCTACGAGCAGTACTTC. Its protein is CASSQGHSYEQYF.

The chain carries TRBV11-3 and TRBJ2-1, with no clear D. Germline assignment: CDR1 SGHNT and CDR2 YENEEA. CDR3 length: 15 residues. Deletions cut 3 bases from V and 0 bases from J, with 9 bases between. The CDR3 protein is CASSFRPSSYNEQFF. The CDR3 bases are TGTGCCAGCAGCTTCCGTCCGAGCTCCTACAATGAGCAGTTCTTC.

This chain connects TRBV29-1 to TRBJ1-1, with a weak D call TRBD1 (5 bases). CDR3 length: 16 amino acids. CDR1 is SQVTM and CDR2 is ANQGSEA in the germline V gene. V shed 6 bases and J shed 2 bases, with 22 bases lying between them. The CDR3 protein is CSVLGGGTDLNTEAFF. The CDR3 nucleotides are TGCAGCGTCCTGGGGGGTGGGACGGATTTAAACACTGAAGCTTTCTTT.

This clone has more than one count but fewer than ten. The V and J genes are TRBV5-6 and TRBJ2-3; no clear D gene. The ends were cut back, 4 bases at V and 6 bases at J, with 9 bases in the middle. Germline V CDR1 and CDR2: SGHDT, YYEEEE. The CDR3 extends over 12 amino acids. The CDR3 nucleotides are TGTGCCAGCAGCGCCAACGGGGATACGCAGTATTTT. It translates to CASSANGDTQYF.

The chain carries TRBV7-8 and TRBJ2-3; D is unresolved. Trimming stripped 3 bases from V and 2 bases from J, with 9 bases between. Germline CDR1 is SGHVS and CDR2 is FQNEAQ. This CDR3 region has 14 residues. In DNA form, the CDR3 reads TGTGCCAGCAGCTTCATTGGGCACACAGATACGCAGTATTTT. Amino acids: CASSFIGHTDTQYF.

V usage is TRBV30 and J usage is TRBJ1-1; D is perhaps TRBD1 (6 bases). The CDR3 is made up of 15 amino acids. Trimming cost V 2 bases and J 4 bases, with 17 bases left between them. CDR1 and CDR2 (germline): GTSNPN, SVGIG (reference sequence). As DNA, the CDR3 is TGTGCCTGGAGTCCCGATCACAGGGTAGGCACTGAAGCTTTCTTT. It is translated as CAWSPDHRVGTEAFF.

V usage is TRBV6-1 and J usage is TRBJ1-5; unclear D gene. V was trimmed by 0 bases and J by 2 bases, leaving 11 bases between them. The CDR3 spans 16 residues. Germline lookup yields CDR1 MNHNS and CDR2 SASEGT. This chain's CDR3 is CASSEARGFRNQPQHF. The CDR3 DNA reads TGTGCCAGCAGTGAAGCACGAGGATTCCGCAATCAGCCCCAGCATTTT.

A single count supports this clone. The chain links TRBV7-8 to TRBJ2-7; 7 bases map to TRBD2. This CDR3 contains 15 residues. Germline loops: CDR1 SGHVS, CDR2 FQNEAQ. The junction had 6 bases not matched to a gene; V was cut back by 2 bases and J by 2 bases. The CDR3 is CASSLRLRGTYEQYF. The CDR3 DNA reads as TGTGCCAGCAGCTTAAGGTTGCGGGGGACCTACGAGCAGTACTTC.